The present T cell receptor beta chain was sequenced within a study of CD8 T cells in ankylosing spondylitis. Study-level results: Characteristic, it appeared, of ankylosing spondylitis blood was a TCR beta motif of eight highly homologous variants.

TCRdb re-analysed the 5' RACE reads in MiXCR, keeping a single row per CDR3 protein. The table includes 30,000 to 35,000 distinct CDR3 sequences, more than 30% detected once. CDR3 length: 16 amino acids. V dropped 2 bases and J dropped 0 bases, with 12 bases sitting between them. CDR1 is SGHRS and CDR2 is YFSETQ in the germline V gene. This clonotype was detected many times. What it recognizes is unknown. This TCR came from a male donor with ankylosing spondylitis. Sequencing was done on a sample of synovial fluid, either unsorted or a sorted T cell fraction (not recorded which). V and J are TRBV5-1 and TRBJ2-4; perhaps TRBD1 as D (6 bases). The DNA of the CDR3 is TGCGCCAGCAGCTTCCAGGGGATTGGAGCCAAAAACATTCAGTACTTC. Its translation: CASSFQGIGAKNIQYF.